This passage covers 6 T cell receptor beta chains from one sample sequenced in a study of shared clonotypes between healthy human individuals. Generated by immunoSEQ multiplex PCR, the TCRdb table keeps only in-frame clones and is missing some. The table lists roughly 2 million clones, under 97% of them singletons. Specimen: naive CD4+ T cells sorted from blood. Subset specified: CD45RA+ positively selected. These receptors were taken from a man younger than 35 in good health.

This chain uses TRBV7-2 with TRBJ2-5; maybe TRBD2 (5 bases). V shed 5 bases and J shed 4 bases, with 14 bases lying between them. This CDR3 contains 14 residues. CDR1 and CDR2 from the germline V gene are SGHTA and FQGNSA. The CDR3 reads CASSTALAGETQYF. The DNA of the CDR3 is TGTGCCAGCAGCACCGCCTTGGCGGGAGAGACCCAGTACTTC.

The chain employs TRBV27 and TRBJ1-5; possibly TRBD1 for D (6 bases). CDR3 length equals 13 residues. The germline V and J ends were trimmed by 10 bases and 3 bases, with 13 bases remaining between them. The germline CDR1 and CDR2 sequences are MNHEY and SMNVEV (reference sequence). The DNA for the CDR3 is TGTGCCACCAGACAGGTTTTCAATCAGCCCCAGCATTTT. Residues: CATRQVFNQPQHF.

This clone was seen only once. The V gene is TRBV18, the J gene TRBJ2-5; D unresolved. The CDR3 is 16 amino acids. Trimming took off 0 bases at V and 5 bases at J, with 16 bases between the two ends. Looked up from germline, CDR1 is KGHSH and CDR2 is LQKENI. The CDR3 DNA is TGTGCCAGCTCACCACCGGGCCTCTTAGAGGAGGAGACCCAGTACTTC. This gives the protein CASSPPGLLEEETQYF.

The chain joins TRBV7-2 to TRBJ2-2; D is perhaps TRBD2 (7 bases). Trimming took 5 bases from V and 1 from J, leaving 20 bases between them. Germline values: CDR1 SGHTA, CDR2 FQGNSA. This CDR3 region has 18 residues. DNA of the CDR3: TGTGCCAGCAGCCCCCATGTGGGGGGCGGGGGGAACACCGGGGAGCTGTTTTTT. Translation: CASSPHVGGGGNTGELFF.

About this clone: Other DNA sequences within the sample encode an identical CDR3. This chain joins TRBV2 and TRBJ2-7, with TRBD2 as a possible D gene (6 bases). Germline CDR1 reads SNHLY; CDR2 reads FYNNEI. The V end lost 4 bases, the J end lost 4 bases, and 8 bases lay between the germline ends. The CDR3 consists of 12 residues. The DNA for the CDR3 is TGTGCCAGCAGTGTGGAGGGTTACGAGCAGTACTTC. It yields the protein CASSVEGYEQYF.

The chain joins TRBV2 to TRBJ2-7; tentatively, D is TRBD1 (6 bases). Trimming took off 6 bases at V and 7 bases at J, with 22 bases between the two ends. CDR1 is SNHLY and CDR2 is FYNNEI in the germline V gene. This CDR3 region has 15 residues. CDR3 loop: CASRSRDGQLKEQYF. The CDR3 nucleotides are TGTGCCAGCAGGTCCCGGGACGGACAGCTTAAGGAGCAGTACTTC.